This TCR beta chain was documented in a study of CD8 T cells in Susac syndrome. cDNA came from about 0.5 to 1 ug RNA primed by random hexamers. From the immunoSEQ multiplex PCR reads, TCRdb called clonotypes with MiXCR, one entry per CDR3 protein. The data hold fewer than 200,000 distinct CDR3 sequences, with 94% observed a single time. This clonotype was detected only once. The germline V gene has CDR1 MGHDK and CDR2 SYGVNS. The CDR3 is made up of 14 amino acids. Trimming left V 2 bases short and J 2 bases short, with 7 bases between. The material sequenced was CD4+ T cells from PBMCs. The sequence was obtained from a human donor with Susac syndrome. The chain couples TRBV25-1 to TRBJ2-1; TRBD1 might be the D (6 bases). CDR3 amino acids: CASSEQGTYNEQFF. Written as DNA, the CDR3 is TGTGCCAGCAGTGAACAGGGGACCTACAATGAGCAGTTCTTC.